Listed below are T cell receptor beta chains from one sample, sequenced in a study of cytomegalovirus exposure and HLA in healthy donors. Clones were read by immunoSEQ multiplex PCR, and TCRdb kept only the in-frame ones, dropping some. The data hold fewer than 45,000 clones, with 90% observed a single time. The sequenced sample was PBMCs. These receptors all come from a woman in her late teens or twenties in good health and CMV-seronegative. Both conserved end residues are part of each CDR3. D genes are given only for firm matches. Part of the rows lack a size; the others show once, few, many or a class for expanded clones.

>15|TRBV1|NA|NA|TRBJ2-7
TGCACCAGCAGCCAAGGGGAACAGGCAAGGTACGAGCAGTACTTC
CTSSQGEQARYEQYF
>15|TRBV29-1|TRBD1|NA|TRBJ1-2
TGCAGCGTCCCAAATGATGGACAGGGCCTCTATGGCTACACCTTC
CSVPNDGQGLYGYTF
>15|TRBV5-5|NA|once|TRBJ1-2
TGTGCCAGCAGCTTCGGGGGGCAGACTAACTATGGCTACACCTTC
CASSFGGQTNYGYTF
>14|TRBV7-6|TRBD1|once|TRBJ2-5
TGTGCCAGCAGAGTAGGACAGGGACAAGAGACCCAGTACTTC
CASRVGQGQETQYF
>13|TRBV30|TRBD2|NA|TRBJ2-3
TGTGCCTGGGGAGCGGGGGGCACAGATACGCAGTATTTT
CAWGAGGTDTQYF
>13|TRBV30|NA|NA|TRBJ1-2
TGTGCCTGGAGAACAGGGATAGACTATGGCTACACCTTC
CAWRTGIDYGYTF
>14|TRBV5-4|NA|NA|TRBJ2-7
TGTGCCAGCAGCTTGGTGGAGGCCACGTACGAGCAGTACTTC
CASSLVEATYEQYF
>21|TRBV2|NA|NA|TRBJ2-7
TGTGCCAGCACGCAGGAAAGTGGTCCCGTTTGGGGCGGGATACCATCCTACGAGCAGTACTTC
CASTQESGPVWGGIPSYEQYF
>13|TRBV28|NA|once|TRBJ2-7
TGTGCCAGCAGTCCCGGCGGTGTCTACGAGCAGTACTTC
CASSPGGVYEQYF
>14|TRBV9|NA|NA|TRBJ1-5
TGTGCCAGCAGCGTAGACGAGTTTGATCAGCCCCAGCATTTT
CASSVDEFDQPQHF
>14|TRBV5-1|NA|NA|TRBJ2-1
TGCGCCAGCACAATCTCCGGGAGATACAATGAGCAGTTCTTC
CASTISGRYNEQFF
>16|TRBV7-2|TRBD1|NA|TRBJ2-3
TGTGCCAGCAGCTTAGGGCAGGGGGCGCGTGCAGATACGCAGTATTTT
CASSLGQGARADTQYF
>15|TRBV5-1|NA|NA|TRBJ1-4
TGCGCCAGCAGCCCCGGAGGGGGGGCAGGTGAAAAACTGTTTTTT
CASSPGGGAGEKLFF
>19|TRBV7-3|TRBD2|NA|TRBJ2-5
TGTGCCAGCAAACTGGGGGGGTTAGCGGGAGTGCCTTCCCAAGAGACCCAGTACTTC
CASKLGGLAGVPSQETQYF
>15|TRBV19|NA|NA|TRBJ1-5
TGTGCCAGTAGCACCACGGGAGGTGGGTCGGCGCCCCAGCATTTT
CASSTTGGGSAPQHF
>15|TRBV7-9|TRBD1|NA|TRBJ2-2
TGTGCCAGCAGCTTGGGGGACAGAAACACCGGGGAGCTGTTTTTT
CASSLGDRNTGELFF
>14|TRBV7-8|NA|NA|TRBJ2-5
TGTGCCAGCAGCTTAGGGCACGTCCAAGAGACCCAGTACTTC
CASSLGHVQETQYF
>16|TRBV5-1|TRBD2|NA|TRBJ2-5
TGCGCCAGCAGCTTGGCGGGGGGATCGGTCTCAGAGACCCAGTACTTC
CASSLAGGSVSETQYF
>15|TRBV6-5|NA|once|TRBJ1-6
TGTGCCAGCAGTGCCACAGGTTTGGGAAATTCCCCCCTCCACTTT
CASSATGLGNSPLHF
>18|TRBV6-1|NA|NA|TRBJ2-1
TGTGCCAGCAGTGAATCTCATCTTTGGCAGGGTGTGGACAATGAGCAGTTCTTC
CASSESHLWQGVDNEQFF
>17|TRBV5-1|NA|NA|TRBJ2-7
TGCGCCAGCAGCTTGGGGGGTCAAGGAGGAAAAACGGGAGAGCAGTACTTC
CASSLGGQGGKTGEQYF
>13|TRBV7-9|TRBD1|NA|TRBJ2-1
TGTGCCAGCGGGACAGGGTGGGACAATGAGCAGTTCTTC
CASGTGWDNEQFF
>17|TRBV18|NA|once|TRBJ1-1
TGTGCCAGCTCACCACGGCAGGGGAATTGGGGGTACACTGAAGCTTTCTTT
CASSPRQGNWGYTEAFF
>18|TRBV5-1|NA|NA|TRBJ2-6
TGCGCCAGCAGCTTAAGGACGGGGAGGAGCTCTGGGGCCAACGTCCTGACTTTC
CASSLRTGRSSGANVLTF
>14|TRBV6-1|NA|NA|TRBJ1-5
TGTGCCAGCAGGGTCCAGTATAGCAATCAGCCCCAGCATTTT
CASRVQYSNQPQHF
>15|TRBV6-4|TRBD2|NA|TRBJ2-3
TGTGCCAGCAGTGTTAGCGGGACTAGCACAGATACGCAGTATTTT
CASSVSGTSTDTQYF
>15|TRBV4-1|NA|NA|TRBJ2-7
TGCGCCAGCAGCCAAGCGGTGGACTCCTCCTACGAGCAGTACTTC
CASSQAVDSSYEQYF
>17|TRBV7-9|NA|NA|TRBJ2-2
TGTGCCAGCAGCTTAGAGGTATACAGCCTCAACACCGGGGAGCTGTTTTTT
CASSLEVYSLNTGELFF
>15|TRBV28|TRBD1|NA|TRBJ2-7
TGTGCCAGCAGTCCTTCCGGGACAGGGTCCTACGAGCAGTACTTC
CASSPSGTGSYEQYF
>17|TRBV2|TRBD1|NA|TRBJ2-1
TGTGCCAGCAGCCGCCGACAGGGTTTTAGCTCCTACAATGAGCAGTTCTTC
CASSRRQGFSSYNEQFF
>17|TRBV14|TRBD2|NA|TRBJ2-7
TGTGCCAGCAGCCAACGTGTCCGTAGCGGGAGGGCCGACGAGCAGTACTTC
CASSQRVRSGRADEQYF
>14|TRBV28|NA|NA|TRBJ1-5
TGTGCCAGCAGTTTACACAGGGCCAATCAGCCCCAGCATTTT
CASSLHRANQPQHF
>15|TRBV21-1|NA|NA|TRBJ1-2
TGTGCCAGCAGCAAAGGAGAGGTCCAGGGGATTGGCTACACCTTC
CASSKGEVQGIGYTF
>14|TRBV30|NA|few|TRBJ1-1
TGTGCCTGGAGTGTCGGGATTCAGAACACTGAAGCTTTCTTT
CAWSVGIQNTEAFF
>14|TRBV7-2|NA|NA|TRBJ1-1
TGTGCCAGCAGCTTGTTTGGCACAAACACTGAAGCTTTCTTT
CASSLFGTNTEAFF
>15|TRBV7-8|TRBD1|NA|TRBJ1-2
TGTGCCAGCAGCCCCCGAGAGGGACAGATATATGGCTACACCTTC
CASSPREGQIYGYTF
>16|TRBV5-1|NA|NA|TRBJ2-5
TGCGCCAGCAGCTTGGTTGCTATGCTACAGGGACGGACCCAGTACTTC
CASSLVAMLQGRTQYF
>17|TRBV4-2|NA|NA|TRBJ1-3
TGTGCCAGCAGCCCAGACCCAATCGCGATCTCTGGAAACACCATATATTTT
CASSPDPIAISGNTIYF
>11|TRBV7-2|NA|NA|TRBJ2-7
TGTGCCAGCAGCCTGACCTACGAGCGGTACTTC
CASSLTYERYF
>12|TRBV7-9|NA|once|TRBJ1-1
TGTTCCAGCAGCTTAACCCGGACTGAAGCTTTCTTT
CSSSLTRTEAFF
>18|TRBV27|NA|NA|TRBJ2-1
TGTGCCAGCAGTTTCCCCACAGAACCCATAGGTCGGTACAATGAGCAGTTCTTC
CASSFPTEPIGRYNEQFF
>15|TRBV6-4|TRBD2|NA|TRBJ2-3
TGTGCCAGCAGTGGGACTAGCGGAGAGACAGATACGCAGTATTTT
CASSGTSGETDTQYF
>14|TRBV6-1|NA|once|TRBJ2-3
TGTGTCAGCAGTGGGAGAAGCGACACAGATACGCAGTATTTT
CVSSGRSDTDTQYF
>14|TRBV6-1|TRBD2|once|TRBJ2-1
TGTGCCAGCAGAAGGTGGGAGGGGAGAAATGAGCAGTTCTTC
CASRRWEGRNEQFF
>19|TRBV15|TRBD2|NA|TRBJ2-7
TGTGCCACCAGCAGAGATTATTCCGGACTAGCGGGGACATCCTACGAGCAGTACTTC
CATSRDYSGLAGTSYEQYF
>12|TRBV5-6|NA|NA|TRBJ2-3
TGTGCCAGCAGCTTTGGCCCAGATACGCAGTATTTT
CASSFGPDTQYF
>15|TRBV7-6|NA|NA|TRBJ1-5
TGTGCCAGCAGCTTAGGGACAGCTAGCAATCAGCCCCAGCATTTT
CASSLGTASNQPQHF
>13|TRBV6-5|NA|NA|TRBJ2-3
TGTGCCAGCAGTTACAGACTAGCAGATACGCAGTATTTT
CASSYRLADTQYF
>17|TRBV18|TRBD2|NA|TRBJ2-3
TGTGCCAGCTCACCCTTGACTAGCGGGAGGGTCTCAGATACGCAGTATTTT
CASSPLTSGRVSDTQYF
>12|TRBV5-4|NA|NA|TRBJ1-6
TGTGCCAGCAGCTTTCTCAATTCACCCCTCCACTTT
CASSFLNSPLHF
>15|TRBV6-5|NA|NA|TRBJ2-1
TGTGCCAGCAGTTACTCGCGAGGGTCCTACAATGAGCAGTTCTTC
CASSYSRGSYNEQFF
>16|TRBV19|TRBD2|NA|TRBJ2-3
TGTGCCAGTAGTTCATGGACTAGCGGGAGTCGCGATACGCAGTATTTT
CASSSWTSGSRDTQYF
>11|TRBV9|NA|NA|TRBJ2-7
TGTGCCAGCAGCCCGGGCTACGAGCAGTACTTC
CASSPGYEQYF
>12|TRBV10-3|NA|NA|TRBJ2-1
TGTGCCATCACAACCGCCAGCAATGAGCAGTTCTTC
CAITTASNEQFF